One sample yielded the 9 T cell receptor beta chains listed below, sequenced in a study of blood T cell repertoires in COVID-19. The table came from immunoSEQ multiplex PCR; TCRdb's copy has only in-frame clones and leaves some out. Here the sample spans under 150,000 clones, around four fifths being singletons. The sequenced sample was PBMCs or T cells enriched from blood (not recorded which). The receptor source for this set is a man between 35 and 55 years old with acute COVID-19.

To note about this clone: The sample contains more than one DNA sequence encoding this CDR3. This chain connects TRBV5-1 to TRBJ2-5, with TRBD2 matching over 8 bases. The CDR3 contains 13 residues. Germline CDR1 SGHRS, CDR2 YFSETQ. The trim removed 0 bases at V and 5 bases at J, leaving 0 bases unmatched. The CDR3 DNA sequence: TGCGCCAGCAGCTTGGGCGGGGGGGAGACCCAGTACTTC. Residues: CASSLGGGETQYF.

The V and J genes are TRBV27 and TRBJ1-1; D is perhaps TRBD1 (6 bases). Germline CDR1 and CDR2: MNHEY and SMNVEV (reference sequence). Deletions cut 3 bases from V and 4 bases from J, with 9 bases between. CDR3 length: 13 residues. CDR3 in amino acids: CASSLTGLTEAFF. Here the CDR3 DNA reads TGTGCCAGCAGTTTGACAGGCCTCACTGAAGCTTTCTTT.

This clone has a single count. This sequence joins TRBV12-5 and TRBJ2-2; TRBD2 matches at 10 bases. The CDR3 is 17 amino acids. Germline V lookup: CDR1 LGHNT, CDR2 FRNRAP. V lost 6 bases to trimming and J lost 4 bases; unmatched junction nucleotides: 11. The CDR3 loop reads CASGKGLAGDFTGELFF. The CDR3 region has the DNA TGTGCTAGTGGCAAAGGGCTAGCGGGAGACTTCACCGGGGAGCTGTTTTTT.

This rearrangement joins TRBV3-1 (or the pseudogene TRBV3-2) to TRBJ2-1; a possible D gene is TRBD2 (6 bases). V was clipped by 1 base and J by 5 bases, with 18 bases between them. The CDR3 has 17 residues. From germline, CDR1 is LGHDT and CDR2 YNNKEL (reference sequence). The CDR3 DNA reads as TGTGCCAGCAGCCAAGGACGAGGGACTGAACCCCACAATGAGCAGTTCTTC. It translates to CASSQGRGTEPHNEQFF.

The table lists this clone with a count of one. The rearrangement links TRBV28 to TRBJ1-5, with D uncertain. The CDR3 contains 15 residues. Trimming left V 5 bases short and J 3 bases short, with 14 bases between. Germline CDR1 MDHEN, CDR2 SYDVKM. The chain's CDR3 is CASSGGADPNQPQHF. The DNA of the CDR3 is TGTGCCAGCAGTGGCGGCGCAGACCCCAATCAGCCCCAGCATTTT.

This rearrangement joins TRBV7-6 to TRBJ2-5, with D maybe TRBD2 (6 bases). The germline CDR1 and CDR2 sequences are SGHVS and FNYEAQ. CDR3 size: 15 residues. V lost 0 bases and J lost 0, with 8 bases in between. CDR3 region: CASSLAGGNQETQYF. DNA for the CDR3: TGTGCCAGCAGCTTAGCAGGAGGGAACCAAGAGACCCAGTACTTC.

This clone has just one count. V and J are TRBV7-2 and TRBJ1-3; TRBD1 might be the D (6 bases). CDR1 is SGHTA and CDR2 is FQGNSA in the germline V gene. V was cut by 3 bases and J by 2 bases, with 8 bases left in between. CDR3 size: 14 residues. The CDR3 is CASSFPGAGNTIYF. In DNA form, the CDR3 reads TGTGCCAGCAGCTTTCCAGGGGCTGGAAACACCATATATTTT.

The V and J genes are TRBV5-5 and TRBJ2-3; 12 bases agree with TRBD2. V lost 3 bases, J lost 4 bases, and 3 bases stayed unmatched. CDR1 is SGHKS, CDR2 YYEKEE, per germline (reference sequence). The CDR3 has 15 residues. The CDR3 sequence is CASSSLAGGADTQYF. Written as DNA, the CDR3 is TGTGCCAGCAGCTCCCTAGCGGGAGGGGCAGATACGCAGTATTTT.

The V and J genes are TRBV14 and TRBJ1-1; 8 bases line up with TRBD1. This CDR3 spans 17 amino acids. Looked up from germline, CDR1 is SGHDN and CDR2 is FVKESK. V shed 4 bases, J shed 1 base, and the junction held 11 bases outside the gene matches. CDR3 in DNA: TGTGCCAGCAGCCCCCCCCGGGGGACAGGAAAGAACACTGAAGCTTTCTTT. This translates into CASSPPRGTGKNTEAFF.